This TCR beta chain was captured in a study of shared clonotypes between healthy human individuals. Study-level findings and limits: What naive subsets generally showed was a larger estimated richness than memory subsets showed. Expectations were that clonotype sharing among donors would be affected by sequencing depth.

With regard to this clone: What it binds is not known.

Genomic DNA from each subset was divided evenly over several immunoSEQ plates. In the source study's methods: Junction-only sequences without quality scores were provided by ImmunoSEQ, so filtering was different. Using immunoSEQ multiplex PCR, the repertoire was profiled, and TCRdb retains in-frame clones only, with some absent. V and J calls plus clone size are reproduced from that table; the DNA served to infer D and trimming. Of roughly 500,000 clones listed, about 96% are singletons. With 1 base removed from V and 6 bases from J, the gap between germline ends came to 12 bases. From germline, CDR1 is MGHRA and CDR2 YSYEKL. The CDR3 spans 15 residues.

The sequence came from a woman aged 25 to 39 in good health. This sequence joins TRBV4-1 and TRBJ1-4; D call uncertain. Material: naive CD4+ T cells sorted from blood. Subset of the sample: CD45RA+ positively selected. The CDR3 here is CASSQVLWEDEKLFF. As DNA, the CDR3 is TGCGCCAGCAGCCAAGTTTTGTGGGAGGATGAAAAACTGTTTTTT.